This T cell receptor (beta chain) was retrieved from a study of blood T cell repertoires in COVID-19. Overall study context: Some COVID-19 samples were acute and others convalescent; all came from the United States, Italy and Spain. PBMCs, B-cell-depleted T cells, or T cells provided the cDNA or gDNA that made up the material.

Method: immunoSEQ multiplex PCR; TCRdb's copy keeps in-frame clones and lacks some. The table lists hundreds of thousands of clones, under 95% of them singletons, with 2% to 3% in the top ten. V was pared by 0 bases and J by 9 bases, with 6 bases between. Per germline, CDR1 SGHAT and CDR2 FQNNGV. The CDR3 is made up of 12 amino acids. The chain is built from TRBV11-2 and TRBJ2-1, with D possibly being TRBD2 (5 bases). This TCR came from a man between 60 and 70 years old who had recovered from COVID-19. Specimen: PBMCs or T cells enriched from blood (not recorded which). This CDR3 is CASSLDEGEQFF. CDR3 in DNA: TGTGCCAGCAGCTTAGATGAGGGTGAGCAGTTCTTC.